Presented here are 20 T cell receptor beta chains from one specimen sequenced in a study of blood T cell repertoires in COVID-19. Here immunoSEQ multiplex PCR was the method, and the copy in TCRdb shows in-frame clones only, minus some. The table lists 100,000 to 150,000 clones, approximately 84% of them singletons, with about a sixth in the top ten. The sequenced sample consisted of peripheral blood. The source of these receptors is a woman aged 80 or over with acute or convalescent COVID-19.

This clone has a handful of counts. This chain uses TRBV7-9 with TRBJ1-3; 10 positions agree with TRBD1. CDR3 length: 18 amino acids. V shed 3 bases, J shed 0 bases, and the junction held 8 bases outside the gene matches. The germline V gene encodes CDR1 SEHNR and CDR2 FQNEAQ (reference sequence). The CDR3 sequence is CASSFGTGEGRSGNTIYF. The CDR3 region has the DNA TGTGCCAGCAGCTTCGGGACAGGGGAAGGGCGCTCTGGAAACACCATATATTTT. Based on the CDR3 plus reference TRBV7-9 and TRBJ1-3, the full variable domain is DTGVSQNPRHKITKRGQNVTFRCDPISEHNRLYWYRQTLGQGPEFLTYFQNEAQLEKSRLLSDRFSAERPKGSFSTLEIQRTEQGDSAMYLCASSFGTGEGRSGNTIYFGEGSWLTVV.

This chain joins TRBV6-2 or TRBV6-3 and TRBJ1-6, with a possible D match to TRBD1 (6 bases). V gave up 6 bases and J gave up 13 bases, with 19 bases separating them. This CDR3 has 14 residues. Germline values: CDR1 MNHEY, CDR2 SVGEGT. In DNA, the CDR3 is TGTGCCAGCAGCCCGGCGGGGGCCCATGGGCCCCTCCACTTT. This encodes CASSPAGAHGPLHF.

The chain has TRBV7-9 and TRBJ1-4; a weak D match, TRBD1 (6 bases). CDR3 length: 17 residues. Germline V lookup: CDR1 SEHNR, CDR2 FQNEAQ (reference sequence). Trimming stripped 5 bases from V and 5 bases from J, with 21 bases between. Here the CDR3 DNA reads TGTGCCAGCAGCAATCGTGCCGGGACACTAATAAATGAAAAACTGTTTTTT. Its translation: CASSNRAGTLINEKLFF.

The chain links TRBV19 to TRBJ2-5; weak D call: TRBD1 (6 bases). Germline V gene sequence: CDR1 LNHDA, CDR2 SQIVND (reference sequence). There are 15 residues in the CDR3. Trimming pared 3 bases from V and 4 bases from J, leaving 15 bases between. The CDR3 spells CASSIGTQQTETQYF. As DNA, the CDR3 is TGTGCCAGTAGTATCGGGACACAGCAGACAGAGACCCAGTACTTC.

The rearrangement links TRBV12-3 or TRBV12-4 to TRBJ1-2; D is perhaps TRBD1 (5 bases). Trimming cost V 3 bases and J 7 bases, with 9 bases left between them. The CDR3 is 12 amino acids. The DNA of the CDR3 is TGTGCCAGCAGTTTTGGAGGGACTGGCTACACCTTC. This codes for CASSFGGTGYTF.

The CDR3 region is CASKRESVNEQYF. CDR3 sequence (DNA): TGTGCCAGCAAGCGGGAGAGTGTTAACGAGCAGTACTTC. The J gene is TRBJ2-7, the V gene TRBV6-5; 8 bases map to TRBD2. The germline gives CDR1 MNHEY, CDR2 SVGAGI. J was trimmed by 5 bases and V by 7 bases; bases with no gene match: 7. The CDR3 is 13 residues long.

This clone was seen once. DNA for the CDR3: TGCGCCAGCAGCCAGGGGACAGGGCGAACTGAAGCTTTCTTT. It translates to CASSQGTGRTEAFF. The rearrangement joins TRBV4-1 to TRBJ1-1; 9 positions match TRBD1. The CDR3 is 14 amino acids. Germline trimming cut 3 bases from V and 5 bases from J; bases unmatched to any gene: 4. Germline CDR1 is MGHRA and CDR2 is YSYEKL.

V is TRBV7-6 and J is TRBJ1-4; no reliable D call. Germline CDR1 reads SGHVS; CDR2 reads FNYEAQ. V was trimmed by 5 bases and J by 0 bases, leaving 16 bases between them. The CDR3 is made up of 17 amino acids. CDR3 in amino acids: CASSPLRGGSTNEKLFF. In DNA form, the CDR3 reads TGTGCCAGCAGCCCCCTTCGGGGTGGATCAACTAATGAAAAACTGTTTTTT.

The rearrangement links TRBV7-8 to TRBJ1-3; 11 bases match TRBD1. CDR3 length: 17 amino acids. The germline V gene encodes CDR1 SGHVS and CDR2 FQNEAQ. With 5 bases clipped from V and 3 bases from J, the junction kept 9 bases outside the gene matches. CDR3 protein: CASSPQGQGGRGNTIYF. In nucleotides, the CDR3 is TGTGCCAGCAGCCCTCAGGGACAGGGGGGTCGTGGAAACACCATATATTTT.

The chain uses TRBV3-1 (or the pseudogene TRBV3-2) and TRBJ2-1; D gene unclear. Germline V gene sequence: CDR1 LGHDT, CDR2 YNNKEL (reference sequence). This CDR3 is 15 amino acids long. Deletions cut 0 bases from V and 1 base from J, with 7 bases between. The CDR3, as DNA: TGTGCCAGCAGCCAAGAGCCCGGGTCCTACAATGAGCAGTTCTTC. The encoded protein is CASSQEPGSYNEQFF.

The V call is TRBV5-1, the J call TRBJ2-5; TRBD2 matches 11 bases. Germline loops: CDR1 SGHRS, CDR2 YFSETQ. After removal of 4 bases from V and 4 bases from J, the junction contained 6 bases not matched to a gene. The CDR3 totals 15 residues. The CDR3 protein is CASSRSGGATETQYF. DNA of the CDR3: TGCGCCAGCAGCCGTAGCGGGGGGGCCACAGAGACCCAGTACTTC. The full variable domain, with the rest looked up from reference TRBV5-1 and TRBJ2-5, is KAGVTQTPRYLIKTRGQQVTLSCSPISGHRSVSWYQQTPGQGLQFLFEYFSETQRNKGNFPGRFSGRQFSNSRSEMNVSTLELGDSALYLCASSRSGGATETQYFGPGTRLLVL.

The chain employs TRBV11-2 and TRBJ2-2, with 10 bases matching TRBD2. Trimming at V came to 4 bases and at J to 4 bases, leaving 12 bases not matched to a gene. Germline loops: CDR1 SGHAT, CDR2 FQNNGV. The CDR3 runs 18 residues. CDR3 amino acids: CASSSDWGLAGATGELFF. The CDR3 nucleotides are TGTGCCAGCAGCTCTGACTGGGGGCTAGCGGGAGCCACCGGGGAGCTGTTTTTT.

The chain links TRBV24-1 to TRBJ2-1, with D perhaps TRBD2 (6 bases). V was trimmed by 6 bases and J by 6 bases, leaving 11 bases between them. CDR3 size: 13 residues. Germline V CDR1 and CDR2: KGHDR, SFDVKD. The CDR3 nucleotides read TGTGCCACCAGTTCGGGAGCCCTCAATGAGCAGTTCTTC. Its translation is CATSSGALNEQFF.

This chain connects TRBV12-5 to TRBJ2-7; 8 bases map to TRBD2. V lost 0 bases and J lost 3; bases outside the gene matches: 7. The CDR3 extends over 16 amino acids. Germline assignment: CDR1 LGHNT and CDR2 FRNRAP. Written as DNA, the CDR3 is TGTGCTAGTGGTTTGGTACTCGTCGGGGGGGACTACGAGCAGTACTTC. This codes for CASGLVLVGGDYEQYF.

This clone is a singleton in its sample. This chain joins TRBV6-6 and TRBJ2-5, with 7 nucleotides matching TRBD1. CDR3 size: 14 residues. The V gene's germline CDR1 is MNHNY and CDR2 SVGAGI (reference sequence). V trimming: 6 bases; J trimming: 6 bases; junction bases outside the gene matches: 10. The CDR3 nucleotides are TGTGCCAGCAGCTGGGACAGAACAGGGCAGACCCAGTACTTC. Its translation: CASSWDRTGQTQYF.

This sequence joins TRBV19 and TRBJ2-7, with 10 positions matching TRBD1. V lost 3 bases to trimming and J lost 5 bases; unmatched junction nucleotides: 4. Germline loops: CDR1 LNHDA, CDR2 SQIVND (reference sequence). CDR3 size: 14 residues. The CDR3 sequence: CASSMGQGYHEQYF. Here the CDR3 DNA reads TGTGCCAGTAGTATGGGACAGGGGTACCACGAGCAGTACTTC.

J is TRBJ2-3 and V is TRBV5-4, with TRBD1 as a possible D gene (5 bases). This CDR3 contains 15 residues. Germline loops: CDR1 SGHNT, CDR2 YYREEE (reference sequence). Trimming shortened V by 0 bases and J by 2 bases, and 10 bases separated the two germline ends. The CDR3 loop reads CASSLGQNPTDTQYF. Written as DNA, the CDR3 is TGTGCCAGCAGCTTGGGACAGAATCCCACAGATACGCAGTATTTT.

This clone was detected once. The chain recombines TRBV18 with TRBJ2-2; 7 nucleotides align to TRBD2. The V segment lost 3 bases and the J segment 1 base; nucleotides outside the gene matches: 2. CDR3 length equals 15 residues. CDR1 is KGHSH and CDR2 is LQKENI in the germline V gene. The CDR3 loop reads CASSPQRGNTGELFF. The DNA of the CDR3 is TGTGCCAGCTCACCTCAGCGGGGGAACACCGGGGAGCTGTTTTTT.

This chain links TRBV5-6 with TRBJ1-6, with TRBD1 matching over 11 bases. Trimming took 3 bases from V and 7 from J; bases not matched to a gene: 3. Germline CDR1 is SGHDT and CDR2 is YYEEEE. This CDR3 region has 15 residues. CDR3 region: CASSWGTGGNSPLHF. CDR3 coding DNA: TGTGCCAGCAGCTGGGGGACAGGGGGAAATTCACCCCTCCACTTT.

CDR3: CASSRTGAGGTQYF. The CDR3, as DNA: TGTGCCAGCAGTCGGACAGGGGCCGGGGGGACCCAGTACTTC. This rearrangement joins TRBV6-2 or TRBV6-3 to TRBJ2-5; 9 bases match TRBD1. The CDR3 extends over 14 amino acids. Germline V gene sequence: CDR1 MNHEY, CDR2 SVGEGT. The V gene end was trimmed by 5 bases and the J gene end by 7 bases; junction bases not matched to a gene: 8.